This passage covers 21 T cell receptor beta chains from one sample sequenced in a study of shared clonotypes between healthy human individuals. TCRdb's table, derived via immunoSEQ multiplex PCR, lists solely in-frame clones and lacks some. The data hold approximately 2.5 million clones, with more than 85% observed a single time. Sequencing used naive CD4+ T cells from PBMCs. Regarding subset: CD45RA+ positively selected. These receptor sequences come from a man younger than 35 in good health. Some clones in this sample may be carry-over from other donors' samples.

Details on this clone: Other nucleotide sequences in the sample specify the same CDR3. V and J are TRBV18 and TRBJ2-6; D is unresolved. Trimming stripped 3 bases from V and 0 bases from J, with 6 bases between. Germline-derived CDR1 and CDR2 are KGHSH and LQKENI. The CDR3 sequence is 15 residues long. The CDR3 spells CASSPLGSGANVLTF. Written as DNA, the CDR3 is TGTGCCAGCTCACCGCTCGGCTCTGGGGCCAACGTCCTGACTTTC.

The chain has TRBV28 and TRBJ2-5, with TRBD2 as a possible D gene (5 bases). The CDR3 contains 14 residues. Germline V CDR1 and CDR2: MDHEN, SYDVKM. Between the trimmed V and J ends, which lost 0 bases and 3 bases, there was a span of 8 bases. CDR3 region: CASSLWRAEETQYF. CDR3 sequence (DNA): TGTGCCAGCAGTTTATGGAGGGCCGAAGAGACCCAGTACTTC.

V usage is TRBV18 and J usage is TRBJ2-1; no clear D. The CDR3 spans 15 residues. Germline CDR1 is KGHSH and CDR2 is LQKENI. The ends were cut back, 5 bases at V and 5 bases at J, with 16 bases in the middle. CDR3 bases: TGTGCCAGCTCATCACACACGTTAATTAACAATGAGCAGTTCTTC. Amino acid sequence: CASSSHTLINNEQFF.

V gene TRBV28 combines with J gene TRBJ1-5, with TRBD1 matching over 10 bases. V lost 3 bases to trimming and J lost 12 bases; unmatched junction nucleotides: 2. The CDR3 contains 12 residues. CDR1 is MDHEN and CDR2 is SYDVKM in the germline V gene. CDR3 sequence reads: CASSFGDRGQHF. The CDR3 nucleotides read TGTGCCAGCAGTTTCGGGGACAGGGGCCAGCATTTT.

This clone is a singleton in its sample. The chain links TRBV2 to TRBJ2-7; D is possibly TRBD1 (6 bases). Trimming took 1 base from V and 8 from J, leaving 18 bases between them. CDR1 and CDR2 from the germline V gene are SNHLY and FYNNEI. The length of the CDR3 is 15 residues. CDR3 protein: CASSEGGTSASKQYF. The CDR3 DNA reads TGTGCCAGCAGTGAAGGAGGGACATCCGCCTCTAAGCAGTACTTC.

The table lists this clone with a count of one. In DNA, the CDR3 is TGTGCCAGCAGCTTAGCGGCAGGGGTCGGTGGCGAGCAGTACTTC. This sequence encodes CASSLAAGVGGEQYF. The V call is TRBV7-9, the J call TRBJ2-7; the D gene is possibly TRBD1 (6 bases). The CDR3 contains 15 residues. With 0 bases removed from V and 6 bases from J, the gap between germline ends came to 15 bases. Germline values: CDR1 SEHNR, CDR2 FQNEAQ (reference sequence).

This chain uses TRBV5-1 with TRBJ2-5; a possible D gene is TRBD1 (6 bases). The CDR3 contains 15 residues. Germline CDR1 is SGHRS and CDR2 is YFSETQ. V lost 0 bases, J lost 4 bases, and 13 bases lay in between. CDR3 residues: CASSLEFGGRETQYF. In DNA form, the CDR3 reads TGCGCCAGCAGCTTGGAATTTGGGGGCCGAGAGACCCAGTACTTC.

The gene calls are TRBV14 and TRBJ1-3, with D unclear. CDR3 length: 18 residues. Between the trimmed V and J ends, which lost 1 base and 0 bases, there was a span of 16 bases. Per germline, CDR1 SGHDN and CDR2 FVKESK. CDR3 region: CASSQGMAVGFSGNTIYF. In DNA, the CDR3 is TGTGCCAGCAGCCAAGGAATGGCGGTCGGATTCTCTGGAAACACCATATATTTT.

This chain joins TRBV18 and TRBJ2-7; no definite D call. Per the germline V gene, CDR1 is KGHSH and CDR2 is LQKENI. V was cut by 3 bases and J by 0 bases, with 9 bases left in between. The CDR3 spans 14 residues. As DNA, the CDR3 is TGTGCCAGCTCACCGAAAGGGATCTCCTACGAGCAGTACTTC. The encoded protein is CASSPKGISYEQYF. Together with reference TRBV18 and TRBJ2-7, the CDR3 gives the full variable domain: NAGVMQNPRHLVRRRGQEARLRCSPMKGHSHVYWYRQLPEEGLKFMVYLQKENIIDESGMPKERFSAEFPKEGPSILRIQQVVRGDSAAYFCASSPKGISYEQYFGPGTRLTVT.

The rearrangement uses TRBV19 and TRBJ1-1; maybe TRBD1 (5 bases). The CDR3 extends over 15 amino acids. In germline, CDR1 is LNHDA, CDR2 SQIVND (reference sequence). V gave up 0 bases and J gave up 1 base, with 9 bases separating them. This CDR3 is CASSIEGRANTEAFF. The CDR3 DNA follows: TGTGCCAGTAGTATAGAAGGCAGGGCGAACACTGAAGCTTTCTTT.

The rearrangement links TRBV5-1 to TRBJ2-5; D is unresolved. V lost 3 bases to trimming and J lost 4 bases, with 16 bases between them. The germline V gene encodes CDR1 SGHRS and CDR2 YFSETQ. This CDR3 region has 15 residues. Here the CDR3 reads CASSSTQPKIETQYF. Written as DNA, the CDR3 is TGCGCCAGCAGCTCAACGCAACCCAAAATAGAGACCCAGTACTTC.

J is TRBJ1-5 and V is TRBV28; TRBD1 matches 11 bases. Germline V gene sequence: CDR1 MDHEN, CDR2 SYDVKM. The V segment lost 6 bases and the J segment 4 bases; nucleotides outside the gene matches: 8. The CDR3 is made up of 16 amino acids. CDR3 nucleotide sequence: TGTGCCAGCAGAACCAGGGGACAGGGGGAGAATCAGCCCCAGCATTTT. It codes for CASRTRGQGENQPQHF.

For the CDR3, the DNA is TGTGCCAGCAGCTTCGGGGCTAGCGGGAACAATGAGCAGTTCTTC. Its protein product is CASSFGASGNNEQFF. The chain is built from TRBV5-4 and TRBJ2-1, with TRBD2 identical over 9 bases. The ends lost 2 bases at V and 5 bases at J; junction bases unmatched: 5. The CDR3 covers 15 residues. Germline V gene data show CDR1 as SGHNT and CDR2 as YYREEE (reference sequence).

This clone was seen once. J is TRBJ2-7 and V is TRBV18; D is possibly TRBD1 or TRBD2 (7 bases each). V lost 2 bases and J 7 bases, leaving 15 bases between the germline ends. This CDR3 has 14 residues. CDR1 is KGHSH and CDR2 is LQKENI in the germline V gene. The CDR3 bases are TGTGCCAGCTCACCAAATGGCCAGGGGGGGGAGCAGTACTTC. Translation: CASSPNGQGGEQYF.

Comments on this clone: Other DNA sequences in this specimen translate into the identical CDR3. The chain combines TRBV5-1 with TRBJ1-5; D not resolved. In germline, CDR1 is SGHRS, CDR2 YFSETQ. CDR3 length: 12 residues. Deletions cut 3 bases from V and 6 bases from J, with 7 bases between. The CDR3 here is CASSYDGQPQHF. The DNA of the CDR3 is TGCGCCAGCAGCTATGACGGTCAGCCCCAGCATTTT.

With regard to this clone: At the DNA level, this CDR3 is encoded by other sequences in the same sample as well. The chain combines TRBV14 with TRBJ2-7, with 15 bases identical to TRBD2. The V segment lost 3 bases and the J segment 6 bases; nucleotides outside the gene matches: 0. The CDR3 has 14 residues. Per germline, CDR1 SGHDN and CDR2 FVKESK. CDR3 protein: CASSQGLAGGEQYF. The CDR3 DNA reads TGTGCCAGCAGCCAGGGACTAGCGGGAGGCGAGCAGTACTTC.

The CDR3 region is CASSWVGSYEQYF. As DNA, the CDR3 is TGTGCCAGTTCATGGGTGGGATCTTACGAGCAGTACTTC. V and J are TRBV6-5 and TRBJ2-7; D uncertain. This CDR3 contains 13 residues. CDR1 and CDR2 from the germline V gene are MNHEY and SVGAGI. V lost 9 bases, J lost 4 bases, and 16 bases lay in between.

J is TRBJ2-7 and V is TRBV28, with a possible D match to TRBD2 (5 bases). The CDR3 consists of 12 residues. In germline, CDR1 is MDHEN, CDR2 SYDVKM. Trimming left V 1 base short and J 9 bases short, with 10 bases between. In DNA, the CDR3 is TGTGCCAGCAGTTTATACCGGGGTGGGCAGTACTTC. It yields the protein CASSLYRGGQYF.

To note about this clone: The same CDR3 can be traced to other DNA sequences in this sample. The chain carries TRBV6-5 and TRBJ1-1; D uncertain. The CDR3 sequence is 13 residues long. Germline loops: CDR1 MNHEY, CDR2 SVGAGI. V was shortened by 1 base and J by 5 bases, with 8 bases between the two germline ends. For the CDR3, the DNA is TGTGCCAGCAGTTACTTAGGTGGGACTGAAGCTTTCTTT. The encoded protein is CASSYLGGTEAFF.

V gene TRBV9 combines with J gene TRBJ2-1; 8 nucleotides align to TRBD2. The CDR3 runs to 17 residues. V was clipped by 1 base and J by 7 bases; unmatched bases: 13. From germline, CDR1 is SGDLS and CDR2 YYNGEE. The CDR3 protein is CASSVSGLGNQGNEQFF. For the CDR3, the DNA is TGTGCCAGCAGCGTATCGGGACTAGGGAACCAGGGGAATGAGCAGTTCTTC.

The chain joins TRBV11-3 to TRBJ1-6; D gene ambiguous. The germline V gene encodes CDR1 SGHNT and CDR2 YENEEA. The V and J ends lost 2 bases and 9 bases respectively, with 8 bases between them. This CDR3 contains 13 residues. The CDR3 is CASSLTRSSPLHF. CDR3 nucleotide sequence: TGTGCCAGCAGCTTAACCAGGTCTTCACCCCTCCACTTT.